The 3 T cell receptor beta chains in this list originate from one sample, sequenced in a study of STAT5B mutations in CD4+ large granular lymphocyte leukemia. Clones were read by immunoSEQ multiplex PCR, and TCRdb kept only the in-frame ones, dropping some. The sample records approximately 34,000 clones, 72% being singletons. The material sequenced was CD4+ T cells from blood buffy coats. The receptors originated from a human donor in good health.

The rearrangement uses TRBV28 and TRBJ1-2; D may be TRBD1 (6 bases). CDR3 length equals 15 residues. The V end lost 1 base, the J end lost 7 bases, and 16 bases lay between the germline ends. Germline V CDR1 and CDR2: MDHEN, SYDVKM. CDR3 DNA: TGTGCCAGCAGTTTATTAGGGGAGGGGGTGAGTGGCTACACCTTC. Amino acid sequence: CASSLLGEGVSGYTF.

V usage is TRBV18 and J usage is TRBJ2-1; perhaps D is TRBD1 or TRBD2 (5 bases each). Trimming pared 2 bases from V and 0 bases from J, leaving 11 bases between. The CDR3 is 16 amino acids. Germline CDR1 reads KGHSH; CDR2 reads LQKENI. CDR3 DNA: TGTGCCAGCTCACCATCGGGACGGAACTCCTACAATGAGCAGTTCTTC. This encodes CASSPSGRNSYNEQFF.

The rearrangement links TRBV27 to TRBJ2-1; weak D call: TRBD2 (7 bases). This CDR3 spans 17 amino acids. Looked up from germline, CDR1 is MNHEY and CDR2 is SMNVEV (reference sequence). Trimming removed 1 base from V and 0 bases from J, with 13 bases in between. The CDR3 protein is CASSLFAGAISYNEQFF. The DNA for the CDR3 is TGTGCCAGCAGTTTATTTGCGGGGGCGATCTCCTACAATGAGCAGTTCTTC.